This T cell receptor beta chain was found in a study of cytomegalovirus exposure and HLA in healthy donors. PCR primers comprised 60 Vbeta and 13 Jbeta primers. TCRdb's table, derived via immunoSEQ multiplex PCR, lists solely in-frame clones and lacks some. Here the sample spans some 110,000 clones, roughly 73% being singletons. V lost 3 bases and J lost 1; bases outside the gene matches: 5. From germline, CDR1 is SGHTA and CDR2 FQGNSA. The CDR3 contains 16 residues. This clonotype was sampled from a woman in her twenties or thirties in good health and CMV-seronegative. The sample was PBMCs. This chain uses TRBV7-2 with TRBJ2-3, with 9 nucleotides matching TRBD2. The chain's CDR3 is CASSLTSGSGTDTQYF. For the CDR3, the DNA is TGTGCCAGCAGCTTGACTAGCGGATCTGGCACAGATACGCAGTATTTT.